The clone carrying this TCR beta chain was seen at least ten times. The antigen is not known. This record belongs to a study of Graves' ophthalmopathy and Graves' hyperthyroidism. Study-level results: Blood contained most expanded thyroid clonotypes exceeding 0.001 frequency.

RNA transcripts were the source from which TCR beta CDR3 regions were amplified. HTBI primers primed a first-round RT-PCR, and a second-round multiplex PCR followed. TCRdb used MiXCR to reprocess the multiplex PCR reads, holding one entry per CDR3 protein. Counted here are about 500,000 distinct CDR3 sequences, 13% to 15% occurring once; the ten biggest clones make up about 10%. The TCR was taken from a woman aged 30 to 39 with Graves' ophthalmopathy. The material sequenced was blood.

The CDR3: CATSDPSGTGGDEAFF. DNA for the CDR3: TGTGCCACCAGTGACCCTTCTGGTACGGGGGGCGATGAAGCTTTCTTT. V and J are TRBV24-1 and TRBJ1-1; tentative D call: TRBD1 (6 bases). The CDR3 runs 16 residues. The V gene's germline CDR1 is KGHDR and CDR2 SFDVKD. The germline V and J ends were trimmed by 4 bases and 7 bases, with 21 bases remaining between them.